The clone carrying this T cell receptor (beta chain) was counted ten times or more. These data come from a study of blood T cell repertoires in COVID-19. Study-level information: Samples representing acute and convalescent COVID-19 were sourced from the United States, Italy and Spain. The analysed material was cDNA or gDNA that came from T cells, B-cell-depleted T cells, or PBMCs.

Per the study methods: Amplifying reference gene primers gave estimates of nucleated cell counts. Method: immunoSEQ multiplex PCR; TCRdb's copy keeps in-frame clones and lacks some. That table is the source of V, J and clone size, and D and trimming were worked out from the DNA. The profile shows 300,000 or so clones, about 82% of them singletons. The junction had 8 bases not matched to a gene; V was cut back by 1 base and J by 4 bases. Germline V gives CDR1 GTSNPN, CDR2 SVGIG (reference sequence). The CDR3 runs 15 residues. Sequencing used peripheral blood. The receptor comes from a woman aged 45 to 65 with acute or convalescent COVID-19. The chain combines TRBV30 with TRBJ2-7, with 9 nucleotides matching TRBD2. CDR3 nucleotide sequence: TGTGCCTGGAGTGGGGTAGCGGGGGTGCTTTACGAGCAGTACTTC. This codes for CAWSGVAGVLYEQYF.